This entry lists 17 T cell receptor beta chains sequenced from one sample in a study of control samples from healthy donors and cancer patients (TCRdb year 2020). The method was the immunoSEQ multiplex PCR assay. TCRdb holds this immuneACCESS table with in-frame rearrangements only. Some clones are missing; in checked studies, unresolved V genes explain under half, and the rest has no known cause. This sample holds about 270,000 clones; roughly 82% were observed only once. The ten largest clones represent about an eighth of the sample. Sequencing was performed on PBMCs. These receptors originate from a woman aged 55-69 years with lung cancer.

Comment on this clone: Within the sample, other DNA sequences also encode this same CDR3. J is TRBJ2-7 and V is TRBV10-3; D gene unclear. Germline CDR1 ENHRY, CDR2 SYGVKD. There are 13 residues in the CDR3. V was shortened by 4 bases and J by 4 bases, with 11 bases between the two germline ends. CDR3 DNA sequence: TGTGCCATCAGTGGTACGGGCAATTACGAGCAGTACTTC. Amino acid sequence: CAISGTGNYEQYF.

This clone was seen just once. The V gene is TRBV20-1, the J gene TRBJ2-7, with D unclear. Looked up from germline, CDR1 is DFQATT and CDR2 is SNEGSKA (reference sequence). This CDR3 has 12 amino acids. V dropped 3 bases and J dropped 0 bases, with 6 bases sitting between them. The CDR3 bases are TGCAGTGCTAGTTCGGGCTCCTACGAGCAGTACTTC. Its translation: CSASSGSYEQYF.

The chain recombines TRBV28 with TRBJ1-3; TRBD1 aligns across 9 bases. The length of the CDR3 is 14 residues. Trimming removed 2 bases from V and 8 bases from J; junction bases left unmatched: 4. Germline lookup yields CDR1 MDHEN and CDR2 SYDVKM. The DNA for the CDR3 is TGTGCCAGCAGTTTAGGGACAGGGTGGGACACCATATATTTT. Translating gives CASSLGTGWDTIYF.

The rearrangement uses TRBV24-1 and TRBJ2-3; the D is unclear. Trimming took 5 bases from V and 0 from J, leaving 5 bases between them. The CDR3 length is 13 residues. The germline CDR1 and CDR2 sequences are KGHDR and SFDVKD. Here the CDR3 reads CATSVGSTDTQYF. The CDR3 nucleotides read TGTGCCACCAGTGTAGGGAGCACAGATACGCAGTATTTT.

The gene calls are TRBV9 and TRBJ1-3; 7 bases match TRBD1. Trimming removed 10 bases from V and 0 bases from J; junction bases left unmatched: 4. Per the germline V gene, CDR1 is SGDLS and CDR2 is YYNGEE. The CDR3 sequence is 13 residues long. CDR3 nucleotides: TGTGCCGGAGGACAGGCCTCTGGAAACACCATATATTTT. It is translated as CAGGQASGNTIYF.

This chain links TRBV29-1 with TRBJ1-5, with 9 bases fitting TRBD1. This CDR3 is 13 amino acids long. CDR1 and CDR2 (germline): SQVTM, ANQGSEA. J gave up 4 bases and V 4 bases, and 2 bases lay outside the gene matches. As DNA, the CDR3 is TGCAGCGTTGCGGACAGGGGAAATCAGCCCCAGCATTTT. Translation gives CSVADRGNQPQHF.

J is TRBJ1-2 and V is TRBV5-1; D gene uncertain. The CDR3 is made up of 12 amino acids. The ends were cut back, 0 bases at V and 3 bases at J, with 3 bases in the middle. Germline V gene lookup returns CDR1 SGHRS and CDR2 YFSETQ. CDR3 in amino acids: CASSLEDYGYTF. CDR3 DNA: TGCGCCAGCAGCTTGGAAGACTATGGCTACACCTTC.

The rearrangement uses TRBV18 and TRBJ2-5, with 8 positions matching TRBD1. This CDR3 region has 14 residues. Germline assignment: CDR1 KGHSH and CDR2 LQKENI. After removal of 6 bases from V and 1 base from J, the junction contained 4 bases not matched to a gene. CDR3 loop: CASSLGQAQETQYF. The DNA of the CDR3 is TGTGCCAGCTCCCTGGGACAGGCCCAAGAGACCCAGTACTTC.

J is TRBJ2-5 and V is TRBV19, with D possibly TRBD1 on 6 matching bases. Germline lookup yields CDR1 LNHDA and CDR2 SQIVND (reference sequence). This CDR3 is 17 amino acids long. The V and J ends lost 1 base and 1 base respectively, with 16 bases between them. CDR3 DNA sequence: TGTGCCAGTAGTATAGGGAGTTATTACAGGGCCCAAGAGACCCAGTACTTC. This codes for CASSIGSYYRAQETQYF. The entire variable domain, with the rest obtained from reference TRBV19 and TRBJ2-5, is as follows: DGGITQSPKYLFRKEGQNVTLSCEQNLNHDAMYWYRQDPGQGLRLIYYSQIVNDFQKGDIAEGYSVSREKKESFPLTVTSAQKNPTAFYLCASSIGSYYRAQETQYFGPGTRLLVL.

The chain is built from TRBV18 and TRBJ2-7; no reliable D call. This CDR3 has 14 residues. CDR1 is KGHSH, CDR2 LQKENI, per germline. Trimming left V 5 bases short and J 2 bases short, with 13 bases between. The CDR3 DNA reads as TGTGCCAGCTCAACAACTACTACAGCCTACGAGCAGTACTTC. Residues: CASSTTTTAYEQYF.

This clone showed up just once. The rearrangement joins TRBV5-4 to TRBJ2-4, with D possibly TRBD1 on 5 matching bases. The germline gives CDR1 SGHNT, CDR2 YYREEE (reference sequence). CDR3 size: 16 residues. Trimming stripped 2 bases from V and 0 bases from J, with 12 bases between. This CDR3 is CASSLYDSLAKNIQYF. CDR3 DNA sequence: TGTGCCAGCAGCTTATATGACAGTCTAGCCAAAAACATTCAGTACTTC.

This chain links TRBV3-1 (or the pseudogene TRBV3-2) with TRBJ2-2, with 9 bases fitting TRBD2. The ends lost 2 bases at V and 1 base at J; junction bases unmatched: 2. Germline CDR1 and CDR2: LGHDT and YNNKEL (reference sequence). The CDR3 loop spans 16 amino acids. As DNA, the CDR3 is TGTGCCAGCAGCCAACTAGCGGGGCTGAACACCGGGGAGCTGTTTTTT. Residues: CASSQLAGLNTGELFF.

The chain is built from TRBV19 and TRBJ2-7; D is undetermined. V was pared by 4 bases and J by 2 bases, with 15 bases between. Germline V gene data show CDR1 as LNHDA and CDR2 as SQIVND (reference sequence). This CDR3 comprises 15 residues. The CDR3 coding sequence is TGTGCCAGTAGTAGGTTGGGAAAACCGACCTACGAGCAGTACTTC. Its protein product is CASSRLGKPTYEQYF.

Details on this clone: Different DNA sequences within this sample yield the same CDR3. CDR3 amino acids: CATRQGSYEQYF. CDR3 coding DNA: TGTGCCACGCGACAGGGCTCCTACGAGCAGTACTTC. V gene TRBV10-3 combines with J gene TRBJ2-7, with 7 positions matching TRBD1. With 10 bases clipped from V and 0 bases from J, the junction kept 3 bases outside the gene matches. The germline V gene encodes CDR1 ENHRY and CDR2 SYGVKD. The CDR3 contains 12 residues.

This clone appeared once. The sample has other DNA sequences that encode this CDR3 too. J is TRBJ1-6 and V is TRBV2, with TRBD1 identical over 9 bases. V dropped 6 bases and J dropped 9; count of bases not matched to a gene: 6. This CDR3 has 14 residues. Per the germline V gene, CDR1 is SNHLY and CDR2 is FYNNEI. CDR3 sequence: CASSVGQGSSPLHF. The CDR3 region has the DNA TGTGCCAGCAGCGTTGGACAGGGGAGTTCACCCCTCCACTTT.

This rearrangement joins TRBV5-3 to TRBJ2-1, with 8 bases identical to TRBD2. TRBV5-3 is recorded as an ORF, its role being uncertain. The CDR3 runs 16 residues. The V gene end was trimmed by 2 bases and the J gene end by 2 bases; junction bases not matched to a gene: 6. CDR3 in amino acids: CARSLRTSSPYNEQFF. In DNA form, the CDR3 reads TGTGCCAGAAGCTTACGGACTAGCAGTCCCTACAATGAGCAGTTCTTC.

In regard to this clone: This CDR3 is also generated by other DNA sequences in the sample. The chain couples TRBV3-1 (or the pseudogene TRBV3-2) to TRBJ1-1, with a weak D call TRBD1 (5 bases). CDR1 is LGHDT and CDR2 is YNNKEL in the germline V gene (reference sequence). Trimming cost V 4 bases and J 5 bases, with 11 bases left between them. The CDR3 loop spans 13 amino acids. This CDR3 reads CASSLPGTTEAFF. CDR3 DNA: TGTGCCAGCAGCCTACCAGGGACGACTGAAGCTTTCTTT.